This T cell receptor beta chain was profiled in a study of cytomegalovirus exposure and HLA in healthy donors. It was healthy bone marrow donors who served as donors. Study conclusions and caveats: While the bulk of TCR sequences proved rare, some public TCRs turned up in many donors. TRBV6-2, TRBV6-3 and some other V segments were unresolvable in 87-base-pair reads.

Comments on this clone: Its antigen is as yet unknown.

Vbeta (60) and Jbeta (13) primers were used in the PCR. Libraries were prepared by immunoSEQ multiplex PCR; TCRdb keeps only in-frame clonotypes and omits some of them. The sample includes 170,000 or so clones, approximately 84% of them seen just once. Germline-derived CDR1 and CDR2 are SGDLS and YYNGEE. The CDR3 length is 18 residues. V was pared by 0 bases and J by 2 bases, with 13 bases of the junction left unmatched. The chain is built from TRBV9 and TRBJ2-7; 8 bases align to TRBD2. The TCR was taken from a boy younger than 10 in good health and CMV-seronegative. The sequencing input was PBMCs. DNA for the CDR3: TGTGCCAGCAGCGTAGCTGCGGGAGGTTCTTTGAATCCCTACGAGCAGTACTTC. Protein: CASSVAAGGSLNPYEQYF.